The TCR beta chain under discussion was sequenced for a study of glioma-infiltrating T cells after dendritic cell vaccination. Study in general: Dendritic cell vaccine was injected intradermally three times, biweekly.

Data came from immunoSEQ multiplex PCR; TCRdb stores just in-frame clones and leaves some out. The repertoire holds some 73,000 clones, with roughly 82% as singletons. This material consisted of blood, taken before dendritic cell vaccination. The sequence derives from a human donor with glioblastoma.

The DNA for the CDR3 is TGTGCCAGCAGTTACGCGGGGATTACTAGCACAGATACGCAGTATTTT. It specifies CASSYAGITSTDTQYF. This chain connects TRBV6-5 to TRBJ2-3; a possible D gene is TRBD2 (6 bases). The CDR3 runs to 16 residues. V lost 2 bases and J 0 bases, leaving 12 bases between the germline ends. Germline V gene lookup returns CDR1 MNHEY and CDR2 SVGAGI.